The clone carrying this T cell receptor (beta chain) is medium-sized (0.01 to 0.1%) in the sample. The sample belongs to a study of sequential checkpoint blockade in melanoma. The treatment is: randomized to nivolumab then ipilimumab (arm A) or the reverse (arm B). The CDR3 totals 14 residues. Germline loops: CDR1 SEHNR, CDR2 FQNEAQ (reference sequence). The V gene end was trimmed by 4 bases and the J gene end by 6 bases; junction bases not matched to a gene: 5. Assay used: immunoSEQ multiplex PCR; TCRdb lists only in-frame clones, some missing. The sample lists more than 10,000 clones, 74% occurring once.

The clonotype originates from a human donor with melanoma. The V gene is TRBV7-9, the J gene TRBJ1-2, with 10 bases aligning to TRBD1. The source was CD8+ T cells sorted from blood (inferred from file names), collected from a patient given nivolumab and ipilimumab in sequence. The DNA for the CDR3 is TGTGCCAGCAGCTATCCCGGGACAGGGGATGGCTACACCTTC. Translation: CASSYPGTGDGYTF.